Listed below are T cell receptor beta chains from one sample, sequenced in a study of cytomegalovirus exposure and HLA in healthy donors. Libraries were prepared by immunoSEQ multiplex PCR; TCRdb keeps only in-frame clonotypes and omits some of them. The sample lists 200,000 to 250,000 clones, around 73% seen once, with around 4% in the top ten. The source material was PBMCs. The receptors stem from a male donor in good health and CMV-seronegative. Both conserved end residues are part of each CDR3. A D gene is named only where the DNA matches it firmly. For some rows the clone size is stated as once, few or many, or as a class when expanded; others skip it.

clone_size,j_call,d_call,v_call,cdr3_aa,cdr3_nt
.,TRBJ2-7,TRBD1,TRBV19,CASSTPGTGYEQYF,TGTGCCAGTAGTACCCCCGGGACAGGATACGAGCAGTACTTC
.,TRBJ2-3,.,TRBV4-2,CASSQGAGGGTDTQYF,TGTGCCAGCAGCCAAGGGGCCGGGGGAGGAACAGATACGCAGTATTTT
.,TRBJ1-5,.,TRBV2,CASSGTGGSIQPQHF,TGTGCCAGCAGTGGGACGGGGGGTTCGATTCAGCCCCAGCATTTT
.,TRBJ1-2,TRBD1,TRBV18,CASSPSTGGYGYTF,TGTGCCAGCTCACCCTCGACAGGGGGGTATGGCTACACCTTC
.,TRBJ2-2,.,TRBV28,CASSPRRGYGGELFF,TGTGCCAGCAGCCCGCGCCGGGGGTACGGCGGGGAGCTGTTTTTT
few,TRBJ2-7,.,TRBV28,CASGEVIASYEQYF,TGTGCCAGCGGCGAGGTAATAGCCTCCTACGAGCAGTACTTC
.,TRBJ1-2,.,TRBV10-3,CAISNAVSYGYTF,TGTGCCATCAGTAACGCGGTGAGCTATGGCTACACCTTC
.,TRBJ2-2,.,TRBV21-1,CASSKVDRGPGELFF,TGTGCCAGCAGCAAAGTGGACAGGGGGCCTGGGGAGCTGTTTTTT
.,TRBJ1-5,.,TRBV19,CASSISHRAQPQHF,TGTGCCAGTAGTATAAGTCACAGGGCGCAGCCCCAGCATTTT
.,TRBJ1-4,TRBD1,TRBV6-5,CASKSRDRGFKKLFF,TGTGCCAGCAAATCCCGGGACAGGGGTTTTAAAAAACTGTTTTTT
.,TRBJ2-2,TRBD1,TRBV6-1,CASSGAGQVVNTGELFF,TGTGCCAGCAGTGGGGCGGGACAGGTGGTGAACACCGGGGAGCTGTTTTTT
.,TRBJ2-5,TRBD1,TRBV5-1,CASSFMQGATETQYF,TGCGCCAGCAGCTTTATGCAGGGGGCGACAGAGACCCAGTACTTC
.,TRBJ2-5,.,TRBV29-1,CSVRAENKGTQYF,TGCAGCGTTCGAGCGGAAAATAAAGGGACCCAGTACTTC
.,TRBJ2-1,TRBD2,TRBV19,CASIPKTSGRAYEQFF,TGTGCCAGTATCCCAAAGACTAGCGGGAGGGCCTATGAGCAGTTCTTC